This T cell receptor (beta chain) was captured in a study of blood T cell repertoires in COVID-19. The wider study: Spain, Italy and the United States supplied samples that represented acute and convalescent COVID-19. PBMCs, B-cell-depleted T cells, or T cells provided the cDNA or gDNA that made up the material.

Germline V CDR1 and CDR2: SGHAT, FQNNGV. The CDR3 loop spans 15 amino acids. V gave up 5 bases and J gave up 0 bases, with 14 bases separating them. In the original processing: Reference gene primer amplification in the assay estimated nucleated cell counts. Sequencing used immunoSEQ multiplex PCR; TCRdb keeps in-frame clones, though not all of them. V and J calls and clone size come straight from that table; D and trimming were deduced from the DNA. The sample lists about 150,000 clones, 65% to 90% seen once, with 12% in the top ten. The TCR sequence derives from a woman aged 60-75 years with COVID-19, enrolled during active disease. Sequencing used peripheral blood. This chain connects TRBV11-2 to TRBJ2-7; TRBD2 is a possible D gene (6 bases). The CDR3 loop reads CASSNSGSNSYEQYF. DNA for the CDR3: TGTGCCAGCAGCAATAGCGGATCAAACTCCTACGAGCAGTACTTC.